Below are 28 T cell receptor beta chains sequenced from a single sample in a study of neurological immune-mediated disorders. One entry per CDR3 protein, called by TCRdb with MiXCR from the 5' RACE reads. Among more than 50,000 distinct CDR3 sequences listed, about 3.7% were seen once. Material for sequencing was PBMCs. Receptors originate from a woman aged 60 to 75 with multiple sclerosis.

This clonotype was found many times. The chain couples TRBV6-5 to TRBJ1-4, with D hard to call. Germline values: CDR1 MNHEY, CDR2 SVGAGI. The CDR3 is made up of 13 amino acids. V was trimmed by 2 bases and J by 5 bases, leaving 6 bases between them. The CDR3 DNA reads TGTGCCAGCAGTTACACCGGGAATGAAAAACTGTTTTTT. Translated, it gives CASSYTGNEKLFF.

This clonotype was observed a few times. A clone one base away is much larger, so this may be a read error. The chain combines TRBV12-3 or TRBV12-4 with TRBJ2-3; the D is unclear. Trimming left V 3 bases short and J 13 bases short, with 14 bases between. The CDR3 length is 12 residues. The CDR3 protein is CASSFVRGSKYF. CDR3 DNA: TGTGCCAGCAGTTTTGTAAGAGGTTCGAAGTATTTT.

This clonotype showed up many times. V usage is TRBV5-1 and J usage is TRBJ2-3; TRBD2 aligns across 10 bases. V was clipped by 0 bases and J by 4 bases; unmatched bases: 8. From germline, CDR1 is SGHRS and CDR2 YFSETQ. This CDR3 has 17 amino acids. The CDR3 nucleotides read TGCGCCAGCAGCTTGGCGGGAGCGGGAGGGCCTGCAGATACGCAGTATTTT. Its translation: CASSLAGAGGPADTQYF.

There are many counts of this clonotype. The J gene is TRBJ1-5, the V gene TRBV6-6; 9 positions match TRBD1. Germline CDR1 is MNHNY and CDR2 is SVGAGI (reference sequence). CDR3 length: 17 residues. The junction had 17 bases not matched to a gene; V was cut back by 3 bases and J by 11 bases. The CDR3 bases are TGTGCCAGCAGTTATTCTACAGGGGGCCCATTCGGAGAGGCCCAGCATTTT. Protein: CASSYSTGGPFGEAQHF.

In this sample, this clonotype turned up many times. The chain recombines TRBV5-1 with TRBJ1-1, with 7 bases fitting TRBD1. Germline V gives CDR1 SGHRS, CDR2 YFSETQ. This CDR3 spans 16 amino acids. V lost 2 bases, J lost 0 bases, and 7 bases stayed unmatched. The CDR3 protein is CASSFNRGRLNTEAFF. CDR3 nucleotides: TGCGCCAGCAGCTTTAACAGGGGAAGACTGAACACTGAAGCTTTCTTT.

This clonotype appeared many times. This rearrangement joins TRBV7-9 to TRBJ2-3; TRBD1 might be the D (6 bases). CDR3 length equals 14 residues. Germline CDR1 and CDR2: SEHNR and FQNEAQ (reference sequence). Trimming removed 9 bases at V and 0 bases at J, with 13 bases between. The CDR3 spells CASLRGSSTDTQYF. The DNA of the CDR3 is TGTGCCAGTCTCAGGGGATCTAGCACAGATACGCAGTATTTT.

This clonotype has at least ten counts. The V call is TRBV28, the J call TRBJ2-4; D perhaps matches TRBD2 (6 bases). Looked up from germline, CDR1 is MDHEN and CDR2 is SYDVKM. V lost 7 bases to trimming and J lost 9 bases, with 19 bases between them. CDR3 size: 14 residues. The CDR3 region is CASIGSGSGGIQYF. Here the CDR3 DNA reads TGTGCCAGCATAGGAAGCGGGTCCGGGGGCATTCAGTACTTC.

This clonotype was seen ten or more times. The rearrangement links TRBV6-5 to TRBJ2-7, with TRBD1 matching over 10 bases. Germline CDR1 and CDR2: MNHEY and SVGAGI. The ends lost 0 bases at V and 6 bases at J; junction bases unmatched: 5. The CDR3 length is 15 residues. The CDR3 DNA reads TGTGCCAGCAGTTACTCGCTGGGACAGGGGCTCGAGCAGTACTTC. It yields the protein CASSYSLGQGLEQYF.

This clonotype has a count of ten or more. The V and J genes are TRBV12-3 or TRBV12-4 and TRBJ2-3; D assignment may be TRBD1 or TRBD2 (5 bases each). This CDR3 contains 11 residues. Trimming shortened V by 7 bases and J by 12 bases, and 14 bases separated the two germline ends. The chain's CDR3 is CASTPGRQQYF. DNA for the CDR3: TGTGCCAGCACTCCGGGACGACAACAGTATTTT.

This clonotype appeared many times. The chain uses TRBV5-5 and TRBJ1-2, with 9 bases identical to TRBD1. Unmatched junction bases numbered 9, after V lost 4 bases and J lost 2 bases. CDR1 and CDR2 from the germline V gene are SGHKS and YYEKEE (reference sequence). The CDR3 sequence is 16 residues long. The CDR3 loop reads CASSPVPGQGNYGYTF. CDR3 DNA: TGTGCCAGCAGCCCCGTCCCGGGACAGGGCAACTATGGCTACACCTTC.

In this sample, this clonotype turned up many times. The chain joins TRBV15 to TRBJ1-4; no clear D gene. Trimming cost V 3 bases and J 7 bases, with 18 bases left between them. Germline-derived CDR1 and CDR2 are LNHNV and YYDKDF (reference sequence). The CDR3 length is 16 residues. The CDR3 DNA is TGTGCCACCAGCAGGAGCCAGAAGGCAGTAGCTGAAAAACTGTTTTTT. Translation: CATSRSQKAVAEKLFF.

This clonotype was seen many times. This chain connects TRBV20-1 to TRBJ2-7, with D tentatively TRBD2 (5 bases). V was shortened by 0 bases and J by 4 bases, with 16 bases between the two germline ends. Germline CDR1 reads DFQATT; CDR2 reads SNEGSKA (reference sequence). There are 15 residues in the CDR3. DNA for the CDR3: TGCAGTGCTAGAGAAGAATACGGGATTGGGTACGAGCAGTACTTC. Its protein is CSAREEYGIGYEQYF.

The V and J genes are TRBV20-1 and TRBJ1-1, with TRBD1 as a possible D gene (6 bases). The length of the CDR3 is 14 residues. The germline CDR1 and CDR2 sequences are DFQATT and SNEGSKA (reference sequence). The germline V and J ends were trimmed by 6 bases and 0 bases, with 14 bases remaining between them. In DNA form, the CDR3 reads TGCAGTGCCAGCAATACAGGGTTGAACACTGAAGCTTTCTTT. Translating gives CSASNTGLNTEAFF.

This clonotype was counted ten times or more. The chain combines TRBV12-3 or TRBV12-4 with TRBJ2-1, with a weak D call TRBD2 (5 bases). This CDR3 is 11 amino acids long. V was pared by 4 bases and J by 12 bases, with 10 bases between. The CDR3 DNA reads TGTGCCAGCAGTTCTTTTGAGGGGCAGTTCTTC. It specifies CASSSFEGQFF.

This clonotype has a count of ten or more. DNA for the CDR3: TGTGCCAGCAGCCCAATAAGGACTGGGGCCAACGTCCTGACTTTC. It codes for CASSPIRTGANVLTF. V and J are TRBV11-2 and TRBJ2-6; no clear D. The CDR3 contains 15 residues. The germline V gene has CDR1 SGHAT and CDR2 FQNNGV. V was trimmed by 5 bases and J by 2 bases, leaving 10 bases between them.

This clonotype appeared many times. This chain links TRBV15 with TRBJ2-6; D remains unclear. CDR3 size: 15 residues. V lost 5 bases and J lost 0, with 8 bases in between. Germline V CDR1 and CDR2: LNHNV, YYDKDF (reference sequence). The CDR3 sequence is CATSPVGSGANVLTF. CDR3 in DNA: TGTGCCACCAGCCCCGTGGGCTCTGGGGCCAACGTCCTGACTTTC.

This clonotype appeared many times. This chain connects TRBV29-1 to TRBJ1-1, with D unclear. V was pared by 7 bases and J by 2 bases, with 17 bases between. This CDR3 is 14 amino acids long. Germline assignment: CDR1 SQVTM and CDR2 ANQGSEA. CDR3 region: CSATRLSPNTEAFF. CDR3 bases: TGCAGCGCTACCCGACTCAGCCCTAACACTGAAGCTTTCTTT.

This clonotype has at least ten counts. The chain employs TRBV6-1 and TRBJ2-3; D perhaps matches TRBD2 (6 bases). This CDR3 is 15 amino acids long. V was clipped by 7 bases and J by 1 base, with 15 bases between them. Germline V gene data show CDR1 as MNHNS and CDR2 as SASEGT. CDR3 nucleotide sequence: TGTGCCAGCACCCTGGGGGGAACTGGCACAGATACGCAGTATTTT. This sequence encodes CASTLGGTGTDTQYF.

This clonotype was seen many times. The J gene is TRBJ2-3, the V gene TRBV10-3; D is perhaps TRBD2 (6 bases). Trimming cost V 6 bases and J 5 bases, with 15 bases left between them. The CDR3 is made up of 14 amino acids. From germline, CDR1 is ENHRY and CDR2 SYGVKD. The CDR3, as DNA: TGTGCCATCAGAGGGACTGACGCGGGAGATACGCAGTATTTT. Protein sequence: CAIRGTDAGDTQYF.

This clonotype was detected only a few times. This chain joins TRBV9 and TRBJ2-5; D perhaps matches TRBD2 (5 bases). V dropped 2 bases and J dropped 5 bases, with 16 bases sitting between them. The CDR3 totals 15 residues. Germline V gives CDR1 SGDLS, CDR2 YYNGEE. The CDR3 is CASSVAPSGEETQYF. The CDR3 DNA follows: TGTGCCAGCAGCGTGGCCCCCAGTGGGGAGGAGACCCAGTACTTC. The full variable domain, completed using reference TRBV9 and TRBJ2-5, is DSGVTQTPKHLITATGQRVTLRCSPRSGDLSVYWYQQSLDQGLQFLIQYYNGEERAKGNILERFSAQQFPDLHSELNLSSLELGDSALYFCASSVAPSGEETQYFGPGTRLLVL.

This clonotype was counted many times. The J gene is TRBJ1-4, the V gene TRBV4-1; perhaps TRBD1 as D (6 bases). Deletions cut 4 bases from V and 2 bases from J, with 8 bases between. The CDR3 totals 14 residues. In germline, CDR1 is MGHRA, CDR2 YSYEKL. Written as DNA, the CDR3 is TGCGCCAGCAGCCTCCAGGGGACTAATGAAAAACTGTTTTTT. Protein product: CASSLQGTNEKLFF.

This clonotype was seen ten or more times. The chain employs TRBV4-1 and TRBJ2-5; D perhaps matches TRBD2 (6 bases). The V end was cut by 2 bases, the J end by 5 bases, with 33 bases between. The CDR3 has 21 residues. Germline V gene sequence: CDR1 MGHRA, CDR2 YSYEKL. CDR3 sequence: CASSQRLPGLYLAGGRETQYF. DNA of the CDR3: TGCGCCAGCAGCCAAAGGCTTCCGGGACTGTACCTAGCCGGGGGTCGGGAGACCCAGTACTTC.

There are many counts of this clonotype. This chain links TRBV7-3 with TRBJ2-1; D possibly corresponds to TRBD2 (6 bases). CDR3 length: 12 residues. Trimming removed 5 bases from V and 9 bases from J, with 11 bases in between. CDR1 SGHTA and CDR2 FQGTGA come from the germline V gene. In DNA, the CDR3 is TGTGCCAGCAGCCCAAGCGGGCCTGAGCAGTTCTTC. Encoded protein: CASSPSGPEQFF.

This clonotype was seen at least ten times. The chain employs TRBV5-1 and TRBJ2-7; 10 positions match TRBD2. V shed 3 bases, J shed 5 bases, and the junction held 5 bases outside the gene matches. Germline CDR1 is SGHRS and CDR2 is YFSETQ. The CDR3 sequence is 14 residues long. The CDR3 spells CASSSSGSVHEQYF. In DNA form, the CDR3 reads TGCGCCAGCAGCTCTAGCGGGAGTGTGCACGAGCAGTACTTC.

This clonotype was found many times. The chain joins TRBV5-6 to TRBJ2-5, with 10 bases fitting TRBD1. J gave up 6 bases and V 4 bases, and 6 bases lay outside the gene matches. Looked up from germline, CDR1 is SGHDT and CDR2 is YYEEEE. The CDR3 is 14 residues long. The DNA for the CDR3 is TGTGCCAGCAGCGACAGGGACAGGGGCCAGACCCAGTACTTC. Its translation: CASSDRDRGQTQYF.

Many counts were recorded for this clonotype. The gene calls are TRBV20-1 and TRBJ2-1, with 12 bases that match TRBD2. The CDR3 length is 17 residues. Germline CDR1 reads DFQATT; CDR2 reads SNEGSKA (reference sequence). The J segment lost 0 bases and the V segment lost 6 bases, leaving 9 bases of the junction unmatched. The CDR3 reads CSAKTSGSSNSYNEQFF. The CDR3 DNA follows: TGCAGTGCAAAGACTAGCGGGAGTTCTAACTCCTACAATGAGCAGTTCTTC.

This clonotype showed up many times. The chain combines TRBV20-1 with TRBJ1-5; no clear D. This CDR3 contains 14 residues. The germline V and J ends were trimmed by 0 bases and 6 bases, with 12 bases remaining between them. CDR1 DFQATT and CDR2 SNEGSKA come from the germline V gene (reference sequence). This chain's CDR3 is CSAREPGIGQPQHF. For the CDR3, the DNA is TGCAGTGCTAGAGAGCCTGGGATAGGTCAGCCCCAGCATTTT.

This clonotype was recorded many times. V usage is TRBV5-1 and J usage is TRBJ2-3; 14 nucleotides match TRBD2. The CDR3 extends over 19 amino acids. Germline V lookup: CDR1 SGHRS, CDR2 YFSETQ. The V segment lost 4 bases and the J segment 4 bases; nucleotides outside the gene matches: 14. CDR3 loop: CASSLGTSGSLEPADTQYF. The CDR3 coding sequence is TGCGCCAGCAGCCTCGGGACTAGCGGGAGCCTCGAACCCGCAGATACGCAGTATTTT.